A single sample is the source of the 15 T cell receptor beta chains below, sequenced in a study of T-cell reconstitution after alpha-beta-depleted transplantation in children. Preparation of the TCRbeta library used unique molecular identifiers. TCRdb re-derived calls from the PCR reads in MiXCR, one entry per CDR3 protein. The sample carries 700,000 to 950,000 distinct CDR3 sequences, under 20% recorded once. The sequenced sample was PBMCs, mostly from graft donor cells, obtained 360 days after TCRalphabeta/CD19-depleted stem cell transplant. The origin of the receptors is a male patient under 18 who had a stem cell transplant for acute lymphoblastic leukemia, so the T cells may come from the graft donor.

About this clonotype: The junction and the germline gene differ at one end; a read error may be behind it. The chain is built from TRBV5-1 and TRBJ2-7, with D possibly TRBD1 on 5 matching bases. CDR1 and CDR2 from the germline V gene are SGHRS and YFSETQ. CDR3 length: 14 residues. CDR3 in amino acids: CASSLAGSGYEQYF. CDR3 coding DNA: TGTGCCAGCAGTTTAGCAGGGTCGGGCTACGAGCAGTACTTC.

This clonotype was counted at least ten times. V gene TRBV3-1 combines with J gene TRBJ2-7; 9 nucleotides match TRBD2. With 4 bases clipped from V and 2 bases from J, the junction kept 3 bases outside the gene matches. The CDR3 length is 14 residues. CDR1 and CDR2 from the germline V gene are LGHDT and YNNKEL (reference sequence). The CDR3 region is CASSPGLAPYEQYF. The DNA of the CDR3 is TGTGCCAGCAGCCCCGGACTAGCGCCCTACGAGCAGTACTTC.

This sequence joins TRBV7-2 and TRBJ2-1; TRBD2 agrees at 11 bases. Germline trimming cut 1 base from V and 6 bases from J; bases unmatched to any gene: 5. The CDR3 sequence is 16 residues long. Germline-derived CDR1 and CDR2 are SGHTA and FQGNSA. The CDR3 here is CASSLVPTSGTNEQFF. CDR3 nucleotides: TGTGCCAGCAGCTTAGTTCCGACTAGCGGGACCAATGAGCAGTTCTTC.

The sample holds many counts of this clonotype. The genes are TRBV4-1 and TRBJ2-3; no reliable D call. The CDR3 sequence is 15 residues long. Germline CDR1 MGHRA, CDR2 YSYEKL. V was trimmed by 8 bases and J by 1 base, leaving 16 bases between them. The CDR3 spells CASQQQGWGTDTQYF. The CDR3 DNA is TGCGCCAGCCAACAACAAGGGTGGGGCACAGATACGCAGTATTTT.

The chain has TRBV29-1 and TRBJ2-2; D uncertain. CDR3 length equals 12 residues. Germline CDR1 SQVTM, CDR2 ANQGSEA. Trimming took off 7 bases at V and 2 bases at J, with 8 bases between the two ends. The CDR3 protein is CSALINTGELFF. CDR3 coding DNA: TGCAGCGCCCTGATAAACACCGGGGAGCTGTTTTTT.

The chain couples TRBV20-1 to TRBJ1-4; tentatively, D is TRBD1 (5 bases). CDR1 is DFQATT, CDR2 SNEGSKA, per germline (reference sequence). Deletions cut 3 bases from V and 8 bases from J, with 22 bases between. The CDR3 covers 16 residues. CDR3: CSASGFPEGPEEKLFF. Here the CDR3 DNA reads TGCAGTGCTAGCGGTTTCCCGGAGGGGCCGGAGGAAAAACTGTTTTTT.

V is TRBV27 and J is TRBJ2-3; D is possibly TRBD2 (5 bases). This CDR3 contains 15 residues. Germline V CDR1 and CDR2: MNHEY, SMNVEV (reference sequence). The germline V and J ends were trimmed by 5 bases and 5 bases, with 17 bases remaining between them. This chain's CDR3 is CASSRPSRVEDTQYF. The CDR3 coding sequence is TGTGCCAGCAGTCGCCCGTCGAGGGTGGAAGATACGCAGTATTTT.

DNA for the CDR3: TGTGCCAGCAGCCTTACAGGGGGCCACTACGAGCAGTACTTC. Protein product: CASSLTGGHYEQYF. The gene calls are TRBV7-9 and TRBJ2-7; 9 bases match TRBD1. V was clipped by 5 bases and J by 3 bases; unmatched bases: 5. The CDR3 extends over 14 amino acids. Germline values: CDR1 SEHNR, CDR2 FQNEAQ (reference sequence). The full variable domain, in which reference TRBV7-9 and TRBJ2-7 provide the parts outside the CDR3, is DTGVSQNPRHKITKRGQNVTFRCDPISEHNRLYWYRQTLGQGPEFLTYFQNEAQLEKSRLLSDRFSAERPKGSFSTLEIQRTEQGDSAMYLCASSLTGGHYEQYFGPGTRLTVT.

This clonotype showed up many times. The chain is built from TRBV29-1 and TRBJ2-5; perhaps TRBD1 as D (5 bases). Germline V gene data show CDR1 as SQVTM and CDR2 as ANQGSEA. The CDR3 spans 12 residues. V was trimmed by 2 bases and J by 6 bases, leaving 10 bases between them. This chain's CDR3 is CSVESQGKTQYF. The CDR3 DNA reads TGCAGCGTTGAATCCCAGGGAAAGACCCAGTACTTC.

The rearrangement uses TRBV12-3 or TRBV12-4 and TRBJ1-2, with no clear D. V was pared by 4 bases and J by 7 bases, with 16 bases between. The CDR3 consists of 14 residues. CDR3 sequence (DNA): TGTGCCAGCAGTTCCGGACCGGGGTCCCTTGGCTACACCTTC. This encodes CASSSGPGSLGYTF.

This clonotype occurred a few times. V and J are TRBV20-1 and TRBJ2-1, with 9 bases that match TRBD2. The J segment lost 7 bases and the V segment lost 3 bases, leaving 19 bases of the junction unmatched. CDR1 and CDR2 (germline): DFQATT, SNEGSKA (reference sequence). The CDR3 totals 18 residues. This CDR3 reads CSASQAGGLAGMGNEQFF. The CDR3 nucleotides read TGCAGTGCTAGCCAGGCCGGAGGGCTAGCGGGAATGGGTAATGAGCAGTTCTTC.

This clonotype was seen a few times. V gene TRBV18 combines with J gene TRBJ2-7; 11 bases are shared with TRBD2. Germline values: CDR1 KGHSH, CDR2 LQKENI. There are 15 residues in the CDR3. V was pared by 2 bases and J by 2 bases, with 2 bases of the junction left unmatched. The CDR3 DNA reads as TGTGCCAGCTCACCAATGACTAGCGGGACCTACGAGCAGTACTTC. Amino acids: CASSPMTSGTYEQYF.

V is TRBV18 and J is TRBJ2-3; 8 positions match TRBD1. V lost 6 bases to trimming and J lost 4 bases; unmatched junction nucleotides: 15. The germline CDR1 and CDR2 sequences are KGHSH and LQKENI. This CDR3 contains 17 residues. The CDR3 spells CASSPIQGEFASDTQYF. Here the CDR3 DNA reads TGTGCCAGCTCCCCGATACAGGGGGAGTTTGCGTCAGATACGCAGTATTTT.

In this sample, this clonotype turned up a few times. The chain recombines TRBV25-1 with TRBJ2-7, with TRBD1 matching 9 bases. CDR1 and CDR2 from the germline V gene are MGHDK and SYGVNS. The length of the CDR3 is 17 residues. Trimming took 4 bases from V and 0 from J; bases not matched to a gene: 10. In DNA, the CDR3 is TGTGCCAGCAGTGCCCATCCGGGACAGGGTAGCTCCTACGAGCAGTACTTC. Its protein product is CASSAHPGQGSSYEQYF.

The V and J genes are TRBV18 and TRBJ2-6; D possibly uses TRBD1 or TRBD2 (5 bases each). Deletions cut 3 bases from V and 0 bases from J, with 12 bases between. Germline values: CDR1 KGHSH, CDR2 LQKENI. The CDR3 spans 17 residues. CDR3 bases: TGTGCCAGCTCACCTTTGGGACCGATCTCTGGGGCCAACGTCCTGACTTTC. This sequence encodes CASSPLGPISGANVLTF. The variable domain in full, with the rest retrieved from reference TRBV18 and TRBJ2-6, is NAGVMQNPRHLVRRRGQEARLRCSPMKGHSHVYWYRQLPEEGLKFMVYLQKENIIDESGMPKERFSAEFPKEGPSILRIQQVVRGDSAAYFCASSPLGPISGANVLTFGAGSRLTVL.